A single sample is the source of the 30 T cell receptor beta chains below, sequenced in a study of T cells in women clearing cervical HPV infection. Clones were read by immunoSEQ multiplex PCR, and TCRdb kept only the in-frame ones, dropping some. There are around 25,000 clones in the sample, with 5.4% held by the top ten. Sequencing was performed on blood buffy coat. The receptors were gathered from a woman aged 18 to 75 with a cervical HPV16 infection that either progressed to CIN3+ or cleared (not recorded which).

Measured by frequency, this clone is medium-sized (0.01 to 0.1%). Read data end 3 residues before the CDR3 end; the end is taken from the germline J gene. V gene TRBV19 combines with J gene TRBJ2-5, with D perhaps TRBD2 (6 bases). The CDR3 has 14 amino acids. Germline V gene lookup returns CDR1 LNHDA and CDR2 SQIVND (reference sequence). V lost 3 bases and J lost 5, with 13 bases in between. CDR3 DNA (partial): TGTGCCAGTAGTATTGCCAGGGCGGGGGAGACC. Translation gives CASSIARAGET. Given in full, the CDR3 is CASSIARAGETQYF.

Details on this clone: Read data end 3 residues before the CDR3 end; the end is taken from the germline J gene. The genes are TRBV7-9 and TRBJ2-7; D uncertain. The V gene's germline CDR1 is SEHNR and CDR2 FQNEAQ (reference sequence). This CDR3 region has 12 residues. The V end was cut by 5 bases, the J end by 3 bases, with 8 bases between. The part of the CDR3 DNA that was read is TGTGCCAGCAGCCAAACAAACTACGAG. As protein: CASSQTNYE. The CDR3 in full is CASSQTNYEQYF.

With regard to this clone: The read terminates 3 residues before the CDR3 end, so the remaining end is supplied by the germline J gene. The chain is built from TRBV19 and TRBJ1-2; 7 bases are a match to TRBD1. Germline CDR1 is LNHDA and CDR2 is SQIVND (reference sequence). There are 13 residues in the CDR3. The CDR3 sequence: CASSIRGLRGYTF. CDR3 bases read: TGTGCCAGTAGTATAAGGGGGCTGCGGGGC.

Worth noting for this clone: The sequence runs out 3 residues before the end of the CDR3; the remainder is reconstructed from the germline J gene. The chain employs TRBV2 and TRBJ1-2, with unresolved D. This CDR3 has 14 residues. Per the germline V gene, CDR1 is SNHLY and CDR2 is FYNNEI. The CDR3 spells CASSERSGYYDYTF. CDR3 DNA (partial): TGTGCCAGCAGTGAACGTAGCGGGTACTACGAC.

Points on this clone: Sequencing ends 3 residues short of the CDR3 end; the germline J gene provides the rest. This sequence joins TRBV7-9 and TRBJ1-4; D possibly corresponds to TRBD1 (6 bases). The CDR3 contains 14 residues. The germline V gene has CDR1 SEHNR and CDR2 FQNEAQ (reference sequence). The covered CDR3 bases are TGTGCCAGCAGCTTCCCTGGGGGCCAGGCACCA. Residues: CASSFPGGQAP. The complete CDR3 reads CASSFPGGQAPLFF.

Note on this clone: The read gets to within 3 residues of the CDR3 end, and the germline J gene fills in the rest. The V call is TRBV5-1, the J call TRBJ2-7, with D hard to call. The CDR3 is made up of 14 amino acids. V lost 0 bases and J 5 bases, leaving 12 bases between the germline ends. Germline CDR1 reads SGHRS; CDR2 reads YFSETQ. CDR3 DNA, as far as it was read: TGCGCCAGCAGCTTGGGGTCCTCCCTAAACGAG. It translates to CASSLGSSLNE. The whole CDR3 reads CASSLGSSLNEQYF.

On this clone: The sequenced fragment ends 3 residues before the CDR3 boundary, so the rest is inferred from the germline J gene. The chain couples TRBV14 to TRBJ1-1; D may be TRBD1 (6 bases). Germline loops: CDR1 SGHDN, CDR2 FVKESK. The CDR3 has 16 amino acids. V lost 1 base and J 1 base, leaving 13 bases between the germline ends. The covered CDR3 bases are TGTGCCAGCAGCCAAGGGGCCAGGGGAAGGAACACTGAA. This translates into CASSQGARGRNTE. In full, the CDR3 reads CASSQGARGRNTEAFF.

Remarks on this clone: The read ends 3 residues early relative to the CDR3; the germline J gene fills the gap. The gene calls are TRBV20-1 and TRBJ1-1; 7 bases are shared with TRBD1. The V gene end was trimmed by 2 bases and the J gene end by 2 bases; junction bases not matched to a gene: 5. The CDR3 sequence is 14 residues long. CDR1 and CDR2 from the germline V gene are DFQATT and SNEGSKA (reference sequence). The sequenced part of the CDR3 DNA is TGCAGTGCTAGATGGACAGGACGAAACACTGAA. Translation gives CSARWTGRNTE. The complete CDR3 reads CSARWTGRNTEAFF.

CDR3 bases read: TGTGCCAGTAGGGGGGACAGGCTCGGAGAGACC. Its translation is CASRGDRLGET. The full CDR3 sequence reads CASRGDRLGETQYF. The gene calls are TRBV19 and TRBJ2-5; 8 bases map to TRBD1. The CDR3 end falls 3 residues outside the read, so it is completed with the germline J gene. The CDR3 runs 14 residues. In germline, CDR1 is LNHDA, CDR2 SQIVND (reference sequence). V trimming: 6 bases; J trimming: 4 bases; junction bases outside the gene matches: 7.

Judged by frequency, this clone is medium-sized. Read coverage stops 3 residues before the CDR3 terminus; the germline J gene supplies the remainder. The chain is built from TRBV5-6 and TRBJ2-5; 8 bases line up with TRBD1. Losses at the gene ends were 3 bases for V and 4 bases for J; bases not matched to a gene: 5. The CDR3 loop spans 14 amino acids. CDR1 and CDR2 from the germline V gene are SGHDT and YYEEEE. Partial CDR3 DNA: TGTGCCAGCAGCTACCTGGACAGGGCAGAGACC. Residues: CASSYLDRAET. The whole CDR3 sequence is CASSYLDRAETQYF.

On this clone: The DNA ends 3 residues before the CDR3 does, and the rest of the CDR3 is filled in from the germline J gene. The rearrangement joins TRBV5-1 to TRBJ2-7; D remains ambiguous. There are 14 residues in the CDR3. CDR1 and CDR2 (germline): SGHRS, YFSETQ. Trimming took off 6 bases at V and 5 bases at J, with 18 bases between the two ends. The CDR3 bases that were read are TGCGCCAGCAAGACCGGCCTCGGAAGGGACGAG. Protein product: CASKTGLGRDE. The whole CDR3 sequence reads CASKTGLGRDEQYF.

Incomplete CDR3 DNA: TGTGCCAGCATGGAATATGGGGCAGCTACTTCCTACGAG. Protein product: CASMEYGAATSYE. Given in full, the CDR3 is CASMEYGAATSYEQYF. V usage is TRBV6-2 or TRBV6-3 and J usage is TRBJ2-7, with a weak D call TRBD1 (5 bases). The CDR3 end lies 3 residues beyond the end of the read and is filled in from the germline J gene. This CDR3 is 16 amino acids long. With 7 bases removed from V and 1 base from J, the gap between germline ends came to 20 bases. Per germline, CDR1 MNHEY and CDR2 SVGEGT.

About this clone: Read coverage stops 3 residues before the CDR3 terminus; the germline J gene supplies the remainder. The V gene is TRBV4-1, the J gene TRBJ2-1; 7 positions agree with TRBD2. Trimming cost V 0 bases and J 9 bases; bases outside gene matches: 8. Germline assignment: CDR1 MGHRA and CDR2 YSYEKL. The CDR3 is 15 amino acids. CDR3 in amino acids: CASSQDIREGFEQFF. The CDR3 bases that were read are TGCGCCAGCAGCCAAGATATTAGGGAGGGGTTTGAG.

With respect to this clone: Read sequence stops 3 residues before the CDR3 end, and the germline J gene provides the missing end. The chain is built from TRBV28 and TRBJ1-5; no clear D. The germline V gene has CDR1 MDHEN and CDR2 SYDVKM. V was clipped by 3 bases and J by 3 bases, with 18 bases between them. This CDR3 region has 17 residues. The sequenced part of the CDR3 DNA is TGTGCCAGCAGTTTTCGATCCTTCAGGAAGGTCAATCAGCCC. Residues: CASSFRSFRKVNQP. The CDR3 in full is CASSFRSFRKVNQPQHF.

Worth noting for this clone: The CDR3 goes on 3 residues after the read ends, and that part is filled in from the germline J gene. This chain links TRBV7-9 with TRBJ2-2, with a possible D match to TRBD1 (7 bases). The V gene's germline CDR1 is SEHNR and CDR2 FQNEAQ (reference sequence). CDR3 size: 15 residues. Trimming took 3 bases from V and 5 from J, leaving 13 bases between them. The covered CDR3 bases are TGTGCCAGCAGCTTTGCAGGGGGGCGAACCGGGGAG. The encoded protein is CASSFAGGRTGE. In full, the CDR3 reads CASSFAGGRTGELFF. The variable domain in full, with the rest retrieved from reference TRBV7-9 and TRBJ2-2, is DTGVSQNPRHKITKRGQNVTFRCDPISEHNRLYWYRQTLGQGPEFLTYFQNEAQLEKSRLLSDRFSAERPKGSFSTLEIQRTEQGDSAMYLCASSFAGGRTGELFFGEGSRLTVL.

A remark on this clone: The DNA ends 3 residues before the CDR3 does, and the rest of the CDR3 is filled in from the germline J gene. The chain joins TRBV2 to TRBJ1-2; a weak D match, TRBD1 (6 bases). The V and J ends lost 8 bases and 5 bases respectively, with 15 bases between them. The CDR3 length is 13 residues. The germline V gene encodes CDR1 SNHLY and CDR2 FYNNEI. The CDR3 DNA, read in part, is TGTGCCAGCCGCCCGGACAGCCTATATGGC. Its protein product is CASRPDSLYG. The complete CDR3 protein is CASRPDSLYGYTF.

In regard to this clone: The read ends 3 residues shy of where the CDR3 ends; the end is completed using the germline J gene. The gene calls are TRBV5-1 and TRBJ1-3; 10 positions match TRBD1. After removal of 1 base from V and 1 base from J, the junction contained 5 bases not matched to a gene. Germline V CDR1 and CDR2: SGHRS, YFSETQ. CDR3 length: 17 residues. CDR3: CASSLRQGARSGNTIYF. The sequenced part of the CDR3 DNA is TGCGCCAGCAGCTTGCGACAGGGGGCCAGGTCTGGAAACACC.

Comments on this clone: The CDR3 is cut off 3 residues early in the read; its end comes from the germline J gene. V usage is TRBV5-1 and J usage is TRBJ1-2, with 9 bases fitting TRBD1. CDR3 length: 13 residues. Germline V gene data show CDR1 as SGHRS and CDR2 as YFSETQ. CDR3 DNA, as far as it was read: TGCGCCAGCGGGACAGGGAGCACAGATACC. Translation: CASGTGSTDT. Given in full, the CDR3 is CASGTGSTDTYTF.

Worth noting for this clone: The CDR3 goes on 3 residues after the read ends, and that part is filled in from the germline J gene. This chain uses TRBV5-1 with TRBJ1-2; the match to TRBD1 covers 8 bases. Germline assignment: CDR1 SGHRS and CDR2 YFSETQ. The CDR3 has 16 residues. The covered CDR3 bases are TGCGCCAGCAGCAGAAACAGGGGGGGTTCGCAAGAGACC. Protein: CASSRNRGGSQET. The complete CDR3 reads CASSRNRGGSQETYTF.

As for this clone: The CDR3 end is not reached by the read, which stops 3 residues before it; the germline J gene fills it in. The chain carries TRBV5-4 and TRBJ2-7, with 9 bases lining up with TRBD1. Unmatched junction bases numbered 3, after V lost 4 bases and J lost 1 base. The CDR3 runs 14 residues. Germline assignment: CDR1 SGHNT and CDR2 YYREEE (reference sequence). CDR3 DNA, as far as it was read: TGTGCCAGCAGCCGAGGGACAGGGTCCTACGAG. As protein: CASSRGTGSYE. The entire CDR3 protein reads CASSRGTGSYEQYF.

With respect to this clone: Sequencing ends 3 residues short of the CDR3 end; the germline J gene provides the rest. In the same sample, other DNA sequences code for this CDR3. This chain uses TRBV2 with TRBJ1-3, with D tentatively TRBD1 (5 bases). Germline CDR1 SNHLY, CDR2 FYNNEI. Trimming took 6 bases from V and 3 from J, leaving 9 bases between them. The length of the CDR3 is 13 residues. The CDR3 loop is CASSRVRGNTIYF. CDR3 bases read: TGTGCCAGCAGCAGGGTGCGTGGAAACACC. Full variable domain (outside the CDR3, taken from reference TRBV2 and TRBJ1-3): EPEVTQTPSHQVTQMGQEVILRCVPISNHLYFYWYRQILGQKVEFLVSFYNNEISEKSEIFDDQFSVERPDGSNFTLKIRSTKLEDSAMYFCASSRVRGNTIYFGEGSWLTVV.

The CDR3 is CASSPNHRTGGGETQYF. The DNA read from the CDR3 is TGTGCCAGCAGCCCTAACCACAGGACAGGGGGCGGGGAGACC. The gene calls are TRBV7-7 and TRBJ2-5; 11 positions match TRBD1. The read finishes 3 residues shy of the CDR3 end, and the germline J gene is used to complete it. The CDR3 loop spans 17 amino acids. The germline CDR1 and CDR2 sequences are SSHAT and FNYEAQ (reference sequence). The junction had 13 bases not matched to a gene; V was cut back by 5 bases and J by 5 bases. Variable domain in full (rest from reference TRBV7-7 and TRBJ2-5): GAGVSQSPRYKVTKRGQDVTLRCDPISSHATLYWYQQALGQGPEFLTYFNYEAQPDKSGLPSDRFSAERPEGSISTLTIQRTEQRDSAMYRCASSPNHRTGGGETQYFGPGTRLLVL.

As for this clone: The read halts 3 residues ahead of the CDR3 end, with the missing end drawn from the germline J gene. The chain links TRBV13 to TRBJ1-2, with D uncertain. Looked up from germline, CDR1 is PRHDT and CDR2 is FYEKMQ (reference sequence). The CDR3 is 15 residues long. The covered CDR3 bases are TGTGCCAGCAGCCCCGTAGCGGGTTTAGATGAGACC. Residues: CASSPVAGLDET. The whole CDR3 sequence is CASSPVAGLDETYTF.

Concerning this clone itself: The read terminates 3 residues before the CDR3 end, so the remaining end is supplied by the germline J gene. The chain combines TRBV2 with TRBJ1-4, with 7 positions matching TRBD1. The V segment lost 6 bases and the J segment 0 bases; nucleotides outside the gene matches: 10. The CDR3 has 17 residues. In germline, CDR1 is SNHLY, CDR2 FYNNEI. This chain's CDR3 is CASRTGLAEATNEKLFF. CDR3 DNA (partial): TGTGCCAGCAGGACAGGGCTCGCCGAGGCAACTAATGAAAAA.

As concerns this clone: The read terminates 3 residues ahead of where the CDR3 ends, so the germline J gene completes it. The chain is built from TRBV19 and TRBJ1-4; possible D gene TRBD1, 5 bases. The V gene lost 6 bases and the J gene lost 3 bases, with 17 bases spanning the gap. Germline values: CDR1 LNHDA, CDR2 SQIVND (reference sequence). The CDR3 runs 16 residues. CDR3 bases read: TGTGCCAGTAGCGGAAGGCGACAGACTTCTAATGAAAAA. Translated, it gives CASSGRRQTSNEK. The whole CDR3 protein reads CASSGRRQTSNEKLFF.

Comment on this clone: The read is 3 residues too short to cover the CDR3 end, so that end is filled in from the germline J gene. The V gene is TRBV7-3, the J gene TRBJ2-1; 8 nucleotides match TRBD1. CDR1 is SGHTA, CDR2 FQGTGA, per germline. J lost 0 bases, V lost 5 bases, and 3 bases had no gene match. The CDR3 has 15 amino acids. The CDR3 is CASSADRGSYNEQFF. CDR3 DNA, as far as it was read: TGTGCCAGCAGCGCTGACAGGGGCTCCTACAATGAG.

In regard to this clone: Read sequence stops 3 residues before the CDR3 end, and the germline J gene provides the missing end. The gene calls are TRBV4-1 and TRBJ2-6, with D maybe TRBD2 (6 bases). Germline CDR1 MGHRA, CDR2 YSYEKL. The germline V and J ends were trimmed by 4 bases and 0 bases, with 13 bases remaining between them. The CDR3 consists of 17 residues. The CDR3: CASSPAEGNSGANVLTF. The sequenced part of the CDR3 DNA is TGCGCCAGCAGCCCTGCGGAGGGGAACTCTGGGGCCAACGTC.

For this clone: The read terminates 3 residues before the CDR3 end, so the remaining end is supplied by the germline J gene. The chain employs TRBV10-3 and TRBJ2-6; 11 positions agree with TRBD1. The length of the CDR3 is 18 residues. In germline, CDR1 is ENHRY, CDR2 SYGVKD. J was trimmed by 2 bases and V by 4 bases; bases with no gene match: 7. The CDR3 reads CAISADRGLGTGANVLTF. The DNA read from the CDR3 is TGTGCCATCAGTGCGGACAGGGGGCTAGGAACTGGGGCCAACGTC.

A word on this clone: The read falls 3 residues short of the CDR3 end, and the missing part is taken from the germline J gene. V and J are TRBV7-9 and TRBJ1-2, with TRBD1 matching over 8 bases. The CDR3 length is 15 residues. Germline CDR1 is SEHNR and CDR2 is FQNEAQ (reference sequence). The DNA read from the CDR3 is TGTGCCAGCAGCCCTGGGACAGGCATCACCTACGAC. The encoded protein is CASSPGTGITYD. The complete CDR3 protein is CASSPGTGITYDYTF.

Concerning this clone itself: Other DNA sequences within the sample encode an identical CDR3. CDR3 DNA, as far as it was read: TGCGCCAGCAGATCGGGACAGGGGGCCGAGACC. Translation gives CASRSGQGAET. The entire CDR3 protein is CASRSGQGAETQYF. This chain connects TRBV10-2 to TRBJ2-5, with TRBD1 matching over 12 bases. The read ends 3 residues before the CDR3 terminus; that terminus is restored from the germline J gene. Germline CDR1 is WSHSY and CDR2 is SAAADI. V shed 6 bases, J shed 5 bases, and the junction held 4 bases outside the gene matches. The CDR3 contains 14 residues.